These 9 T cell receptor beta chains were all obtained from the same sample, sequenced in a study of T cell responses to AZD1222 COVID-19 vaccine. Clones were sequenced by immunoSEQ multiplex PCR, and TCRdb holds only the in-frame ones, with some missing. This table holds about 73,000 clones, about 90% found once. The sequencing here drew on peripheral blood, taken 28 days after the second AZD1222 dose. The receptors here all came from an adult who received the AZD1222 COVID-19 vaccine.

This clone is a singleton in its sample. V is TRBV4-3 and J is TRBJ1-2; D not resolved. Looked up from germline, CDR1 is LGHNA and CDR2 is YSLEER. The CDR3 has 15 amino acids. V gave up 4 bases and J gave up 6 bases, with 18 bases separating them. CDR3 DNA: TGCGCCAGCAGCCCGGACCTAGGGATAGGAAATGGCTACACCTTC. This codes for CASSPDLGIGNGYTF.

This clone has a handful of counts. This sequence joins TRBV18 and TRBJ1-2; 10 bases align to TRBD1. Losses at the gene ends were 4 bases for V and 2 bases for J; bases not matched to a gene: 13. Germline V gene lookup returns CDR1 KGHSH and CDR2 LQKENI. CDR3 length equals 18 residues. The CDR3 nucleotides read TGTGCCAGCTCACTAGGAGATGGGACAGGGGTTACCAACTATGGCTACACCTTC. It codes for CASSLGDGTGVTNYGYTF.

The V gene is TRBV6-6, the J gene TRBJ2-1, with TRBD1 as a possible D gene (6 bases). Trimming took 6 bases from V and 0 from J, leaving 15 bases between them. This CDR3 spans 16 amino acids. Per the germline V gene, CDR1 is MNHNY and CDR2 is SVGAGI (reference sequence). Here the CDR3 reads CASRTGTHSSYNEQFF. The CDR3 DNA sequence: TGTGCCAGCAGAACCGGGACACACAGCTCCTACAATGAGCAGTTCTTC.

A few counts support this clone. This rearrangement joins TRBV4-1 to TRBJ1-5; D remains ambiguous. This CDR3 comprises 14 residues. Trimming removed 3 bases at V and 4 bases at J, with 10 bases between. In germline, CDR1 is MGHRA, CDR2 YSYEKL. CDR3 coding DNA: TGCGCCAGCAGCCATATGGGAAGGAATCAGCCCCAGCATTTT. Translating it yields CASSHMGRNQPQHF.

The gene calls are TRBV7-9 and TRBJ2-1; 9 positions agree with TRBD1. The CDR3 runs 15 residues. Germline lookup yields CDR1 SEHNR and CDR2 FQNEAQ (reference sequence). Germline trimming cut 4 bases from V and 9 bases from J; bases unmatched to any gene: 10. CDR3 region: CASSSAGQGTGEQFF. The CDR3 DNA follows: TGTGCCAGCAGCTCTGCTGGACAGGGGACGGGTGAGCAGTTCTTC.

The chain recombines TRBV2 with TRBJ2-5; TRBD1 aligns across 7 bases. The germline gives CDR1 SNHLY, CDR2 FYNNEI. CDR3 length: 17 residues. V trimming: 8 bases; J trimming: 3 bases; junction bases outside the gene matches: 18. CDR3 sequence (DNA): TGTGCCAGCGGTAGGCCGAGATGGGACAGACCTAAAGAGACCCAGTACTTC. Translated, it gives CASGRPRWDRPKETQYF.

This chain uses TRBV9 with TRBJ2-2, with TRBD2 matching 10 bases. V shed 0 bases, J shed 5 bases, and the junction held 1 base outside the gene matches. From germline, CDR1 is SGDLS and CDR2 YYNGEE. This CDR3 comprises 15 residues. CDR3 amino acids: CASSVEAGGTGELFF. The CDR3 DNA reads TGTGCCAGCAGCGTAGAAGCGGGGGGGACCGGGGAGCTGTTTTTT.

This clone was detected only a few times. The chain joins TRBV5-1 to TRBJ1-1; a weak D match, TRBD1 (6 bases). CDR1 and CDR2 (germline): SGHRS, YFSETQ. The CDR3 has 14 amino acids. Trimming shortened V by 1 base and J by 2 bases, and 9 bases separated the two germline ends. The CDR3: CASSLTGLNTEAFF. Here the CDR3 DNA reads TGCGCCAGCAGCTTGACAGGGTTAAACACTGAAGCTTTCTTT.

This clone was seen a single time. The CDR3 DNA follows: TGCGCCAGCAGTCAAGGGCTAGGGGACAGGCATGAAAAACTGTTTTTT. Encoded protein: CASSQGLGDRHEKLFF. V usage is TRBV23-1 and J usage is TRBJ1-4; 8 bases match TRBD1. TRBV23-1 is given ORF status, its function remaining uncertain. There are 16 residues in the CDR3. After removal of 2 bases from V and 6 bases from J, the junction contained 8 bases not matched to a gene.